A single sample is the source of the 17 T cell receptor beta chains below, sequenced in a study of Ad26.COV2.S vaccination and SARS-CoV-2 variants (dated by TCRdb to the early 2020s). Interpreted using the paper, the treatment or condition label stands for: over 15 received Ad26.COV2.S at low or high dose, single or two shots; about 5 received placebo; per-sample allocation not given. Repertoires of vaccine and placebo recipients were sequenced from samples collected on day 63 after the first injection. Receptors were amplified or captured by the immunoSEQ multiplex PCR assay. TCRdb carries this immuneACCESS record with in-frame sequences only. Its versions omit some clonotypes, under half of them owing to an unresolved V gene in the studies checked, with the rest unexplained. The sample table records about 460,000 clones; roughly 87% of these occur just once. About 1.5% of the sample is in the top ten clones.

The sample here was peripheral blood, taken in a trial of Ad26.COV2.S vaccine versus placebo. The receptors derive from a person between 18 and 59 years old who received the Ad26.COV2.S COVID-19 vaccine or a placebo.

The chain joins TRBV30 to TRBJ2-5; no clear D. CDR1 is GTSNPN and CDR2 is SVGIG in the germline V gene (reference sequence). Trimming left V 4 bases short and J 0 bases short, with 6 bases between. This CDR3 region has 12 residues. The CDR3 sequence: CAWTTYQETQYF. CDR3 DNA: TGTGCCTGGACCACTTACCAAGAGACCCAGTACTTC.

The chain has TRBV3-1 (or the pseudogene TRBV3-2) and TRBJ2-1; the D call may be TRBD1 or TRBD2 (6 bases each). Trimming removed 4 bases from V and 2 bases from J, with 9 bases in between. CDR3 length: 14 residues. Germline values: CDR1 LGHDT, CDR2 YNNKEL (reference sequence). In DNA, the CDR3 is TGTGCCAGCAGCCGGGGGGCGGCCTACAATGAGCAGTTCTTC. This codes for CASSRGAAYNEQFF.

The chain has TRBV7-9 and TRBJ2-1, with D tentatively TRBD1 (5 bases). CDR3 length: 13 amino acids. V gave up 0 bases and J gave up 5 bases, with 5 bases separating them. Germline CDR1 SEHNR, CDR2 FQNEAQ (reference sequence). In DNA, the CDR3 is TGTGCCAGCAGCTTAGCGGGGCACAATGAGCAGTTCTTC. It yields the protein CASSLAGHNEQFF. The entire variable domain, with the rest obtained from reference TRBV7-9 and TRBJ2-1, is as follows: DTGVSQNPRHKITKRGQNVTFRCDPISEHNRLYWYRQTLGQGPEFLTYFQNEAQLEKSRLLSDRFSAERPKGSFSTLEIQRTEQGDSAMYLCASSLAGHNEQFFGPGTRLTVL.

The chain carries TRBV6-2 or TRBV6-3 and TRBJ1-2; D might be TRBD1 (5 bases). The CDR3 spans 18 residues. Trimming removed 3 bases from V and 7 bases from J, with 27 bases in between. The germline gives CDR1 MNHEY, CDR2 SVGEGT. CDR3 amino acids: CASSYMEEQVPTILGYTF. CDR3 nucleotide sequence: TGTGCCAGCAGTTATATGGAAGAACAGGTTCCCACTATTCTTGGCTACACCTTC.

The chain couples TRBV6-5 to TRBJ1-1; D is ambiguous. Trimming pared 2 bases from V and 1 base from J, leaving 11 bases between. Germline values: CDR1 MNHEY, CDR2 SVGAGI. This CDR3 contains 15 residues. As DNA, the CDR3 is TGTGCCAGCAGTTACGAGGCAGTCGCGAACACTGAAGCTTTCTTT. Residues: CASSYEAVANTEAFF.

This chain connects TRBV29-1 to TRBJ2-5; no clear D. The CDR3 contains 12 residues. V was clipped by 1 base and J by 1 base, with 4 bases between them. Germline CDR1 reads SQVTM; CDR2 reads ANQGSEA. The chain's CDR3 is CSVEVIQETQYF. The CDR3 region has the DNA TGCAGCGTTGAAGTTATCCAAGAGACCCAGTACTTC.

The chain combines TRBV18 with TRBJ1-1; TRBD1 matches at 8 bases. Trimming took 4 bases from V and 4 from J; bases not matched to a gene: 8. Germline assignment: CDR1 KGHSH and CDR2 LQKENI. The CDR3 covers 15 residues. CDR3 loop: CASSQRTGRTTEAFF. In DNA, the CDR3 is TGTGCCAGCTCACAACGGACAGGGAGGACCACTGAAGCTTTCTTT.

This chain joins TRBV6-6 and TRBJ2-7, with 7 positions matching TRBD1. The trim removed 6 bases at V and 3 bases at J, leaving 5 bases unmatched. CDR3 size: 13 residues. Germline V gene data show CDR1 as MNHNY and CDR2 as SVGAGI (reference sequence). The CDR3 sequence is CASSNRQGYEQYF. The CDR3 DNA reads TGTGCCAGCAGCAACCGACAGGGCTACGAGCAGTACTTC.

The rearrangement uses TRBV5-1 and TRBJ1-2; D unclear. The CDR3 runs to 15 residues. CDR1 SGHRS and CDR2 YFSETQ come from the germline V gene. Between the trimmed V and J ends, which lost 4 bases and 4 bases, there was a span of 17 bases. The CDR3 reads CASSPYDEGSYGYTF. In DNA, the CDR3 is TGCGCCAGCAGCCCGTACGACGAAGGGAGCTATGGCTACACCTTC.

The V gene is TRBV19, the J gene TRBJ2-2; D may be TRBD2 (6 bases). The CDR3 covers 17 residues. Looked up from germline, CDR1 is LNHDA and CDR2 is SQIVND (reference sequence). V was clipped by 4 bases and J by 1 base, with 16 bases between them. The CDR3 reads CASSSSWVAVNTGELFF. The CDR3 nucleotides read TGTGCCAGTAGTAGCTCTTGGGTAGCGGTGAACACCGGGGAGCTGTTTTTT.

This chain joins TRBV7-9 and TRBJ1-1; the D is unclear. Trimming stripped 2 bases from V and 6 bases from J, with 13 bases between. The CDR3 runs 14 residues. Per the germline V gene, CDR1 is SEHNR and CDR2 is FQNEAQ (reference sequence). CDR3 protein: CASSLSWRTSEAFF. The CDR3 nucleotides are TGTGCCAGCAGCTTAAGTTGGCGGACCTCTGAAGCTTTCTTT. Full variable domain (outside the CDR3, taken from reference TRBV7-9 and TRBJ1-1): DTGVSQNPRHKITKRGQNVTFRCDPISEHNRLYWYRQTLGQGPEFLTYFQNEAQLEKSRLLSDRFSAERPKGSFSTLEIQRTEQGDSAMYLCASSLSWRTSEAFFGQGTRLTVV.

This clone was picked up one time. The chain couples TRBV4-1 to TRBJ2-7, with no clear D. The CDR3 loop spans 16 amino acids. V gave up 1 base and J gave up 3 bases, with 16 bases separating them. CDR1 MGHRA and CDR2 YSYEKL come from the germline V gene. The CDR3 sequence is CASSQAHNLVSYEQYF. For the CDR3, the DNA is TGCGCCAGCAGCCAAGCCCACAATCTTGTCAGCTACGAGCAGTACTTC.

The sample holds one count of this clone. This rearrangement joins TRBV7-9 to TRBJ1-2; D remains unclear. Germline CDR1 SEHNR, CDR2 FQNEAQ (reference sequence). V was cut by 5 bases and J by 0 bases, with 10 bases left in between. CDR3 length: 14 residues. This chain's CDR3 is CASSPRATNYGYTF. DNA for the CDR3: TGTGCCAGCAGCCCCCGGGCCACTAACTATGGCTACACCTTC.

The V call is TRBV4-3, the J call TRBJ2-1; D may be TRBD1 or TRBD2 (5 bases each). Germline lookup yields CDR1 LGHNA and CDR2 YSLEER. CDR3 size: 13 residues. V was cut by 4 bases and J by 5 bases, with 9 bases left in between. The CDR3 is CASSLGANNEQFF. CDR3 bases: TGCGCCAGCAGCCTCGGGGCCAACAATGAGCAGTTCTTC.

This CDR3 reads CSVASYNEQFF. DNA for the CDR3: TGCAGCGTTGCCTCCTACAATGAGCAGTTCTTC. The chain employs TRBV29-1 and TRBJ2-1, with D hard to call. Trimming cost V 4 bases and J 0 bases, with 1 base left between them. The CDR3 runs to 11 residues. Germline-derived CDR1 and CDR2 are SQVTM and ANQGSEA.

The chain uses TRBV3-1 (or the pseudogene TRBV3-2) and TRBJ2-2, with 7 nucleotides matching TRBD1. Germline V gene data show CDR1 as LGHDT and CDR2 as YNNKEL (reference sequence). Trimming cost V 2 bases and J 6 bases; bases outside gene matches: 6. This CDR3 has 15 amino acids. CDR3 nucleotide sequence: TGTGCCAGCAGCCAACGCGACAGGGTAGCCGGGGAGCTGTTTTTT. Amino acid sequence: CASSQRDRVAGELFF.

This clone was seen a single time. J is TRBJ1-3 and V is TRBV19; D not resolved. Germline loops: CDR1 LNHDA, CDR2 SQIVND (reference sequence). This CDR3 is built from 14 residues. V shed 5 bases and J shed 3 bases, with 11 bases lying between them. The CDR3 sequence: CASSLLGVGNTIYF. Written as DNA, the CDR3 is TGTGCCAGTAGTCTCCTTGGGGTTGGAAACACCATATATTTT.